This record concerns one T cell receptor (beta chain) sequence. What it recognizes is unknown. The sample belongs to a study of blood T cells in healthy people across ages. Using a J-beta primer mix together with a sample-barcoded 5' primer, a second PCR was run for roughly 6 to 12 cycles. TCRdb re-analysed the 5' RACE reads in MiXCR, keeping a single row per CDR3 protein. The sample shows roughly 1,000,000 distinct CDR3 sequences, about 23% of them seen only once. Researchers report isolating at least 6 million PBMCs per sample. Overall study findings and caveats: When set beside aged donors, long-lived donors presented more naive CD4+ cells and higher diversity.

The same sample was also studied in work on T cells of mothers and their children.

The clonotype originates from a girl aged 2-15 years in good health. Sequenced: blood.

CDR3 loop: CATSRVVAGGPDTQYF. The DNA for the CDR3 is TGTGCCACCAGCAGGGTGGTGGCGGGAGGCCCAGATACGCAGTATTTT. The genes are TRBV15 and TRBJ2-3; 8 positions agree with TRBD2. The CDR3 covers 16 residues. Germline V gene data show CDR1 as LNHNV and CDR2 as YYDKDF (reference sequence). Losses at the gene ends were 3 bases for V and 4 bases for J; bases not matched to a gene: 9.